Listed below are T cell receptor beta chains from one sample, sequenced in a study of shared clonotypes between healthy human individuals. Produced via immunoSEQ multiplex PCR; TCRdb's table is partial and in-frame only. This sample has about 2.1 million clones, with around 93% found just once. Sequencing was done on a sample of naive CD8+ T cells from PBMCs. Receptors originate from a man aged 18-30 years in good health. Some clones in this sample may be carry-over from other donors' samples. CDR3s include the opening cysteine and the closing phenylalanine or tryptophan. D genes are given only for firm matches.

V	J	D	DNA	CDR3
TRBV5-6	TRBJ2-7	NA	TGTGCCAGCAGCTTGTCTCTGGGCGAGCAGTACTTC	CASSLSLGEQYF
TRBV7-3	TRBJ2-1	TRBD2	TGTGCCAGCAGCTCGGGGACTAGCGGGAGAGAAAATGAGCAGTTCTTC	CASSSGTSGRENEQFF
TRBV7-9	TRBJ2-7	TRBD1	TGTGCCAGCAGCTCACAGGGGGCCGAGCAGTACTTC	CASSSQGAEQYF
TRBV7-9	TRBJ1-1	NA	TGTGCCAGCAGCCCGCGGGTCCTTTCAGGAACTGAAGCTTTCTTT	CASSPRVLSGTEAFF
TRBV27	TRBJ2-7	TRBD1	TGTGCCAGCAGTTTAAAGGGGGCCGGGGACTACGAGCAGTACTTC	CASSLKGAGDYEQYF
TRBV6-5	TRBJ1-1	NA	TGTGCCAGCAGTCCCGATTCCGGCGCCAACACTGAAGCTTTCTTT	CASSPDSGANTEAFF
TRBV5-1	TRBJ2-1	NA	TGCGCCAGCAGCTTGGAGTTCACAGGGCCCTACAATGAGCAGTTCTTC	CASSLEFTGPYNEQFF
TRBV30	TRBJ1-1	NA	TGTGCCTGGACTCGACGCGGAGGGAACACTGAAGCTTTCTTT	CAWTRRGGNTEAFF
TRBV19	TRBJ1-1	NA	TGTGCCAGTAGTCCCAAACCGGGACGGGGAAACACTGAAGCTTTCTTT	CASSPKPGRGNTEAFF
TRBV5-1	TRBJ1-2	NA	TGCGCCAGCAGCTATGACGGAGGACTCTATGGCTACACCTTC	CASSYDGGLYGYTF
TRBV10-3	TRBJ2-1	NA	TGTGCCATCAGTGAGTCGGCAGTAGGGCTAAGCTCCTACAATGAGCAGTTCTTC	CAISESAVGLSSYNEQFF
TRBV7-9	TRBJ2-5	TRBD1	TGTGCCAGCAGAACGCTCCGGGACAGGGAATTTTCGGTAGAGACCCAGTACTTC	CASRTLRDREFSVETQYF
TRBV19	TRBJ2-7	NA	TGTGCCAGTAGTACCTCGAATACCCTCTACGAGCAGTACTTC	CASSTSNTLYEQYF